The 30 T cell receptor beta chains given below trace back to one sample, sequenced in a study of cytomegalovirus exposure and HLA in healthy donors. With 60 Vbeta and 13 Jbeta primers, the PCR was carried out. Sequencing was performed with immunoSEQ multiplex PCR; in TCRdb, only in-frame clones are kept and a portion is missing. The sample includes approximately 150,000 clones, around 82% seen only once; the top ten take 2% to 2.5%. Sequencing input: PBMCs. These receptors were obtained from a woman aged 18-29 years in good health and CMV-seropositive.

The V call is TRBV5-4, the J call TRBJ1-6; no reliable D call. The CDR3 has 15 residues. Germline V gene sequence: CDR1 SGHNT, CDR2 YYREEE (reference sequence). V shed 4 bases and J shed 2 bases, with 10 bases lying between them. The CDR3 sequence is CASSVDGAYNSPLHF. The CDR3 DNA is TGTGCCAGCAGCGTGGACGGTGCCTATAATTCACCCCTCCACTTT. The full variable domain, with the rest looked up from reference TRBV5-4 and TRBJ1-6, is ETGVTQSPTHLIKTRGQQVTLRCSSQSGHNTVSWYQQALGQGPQFIFQYYREEENGRGNFPPRFSGLQFPNYSSELNVNALELDDSALYLCASSVDGAYNSPLHFGNGTRLTVT.

The chain has TRBV4-2 and TRBJ2-5; 7 bases agree with TRBD1. With V trimmed by 1 base and J by 4 bases, 6 bases remained unmatched. The germline gives CDR1 LGHNA, CDR2 YNFKEQ. CDR3 length: 15 amino acids. The chain's CDR3 is CASSQGNRGIETQYF. CDR3 in DNA: TGTGCCAGCAGCCAAGGGAACAGGGGTATAGAGACCCAGTACTTC.

The rearrangement joins TRBV4-3 to TRBJ1-3; 8 nucleotides align to TRBD1. The CDR3 contains 17 residues. CDR1 and CDR2 from the germline V gene are LGHNA and YSLEER. Trimming took 1 base from V and 0 from J; bases not matched to a gene: 5. DNA of the CDR3: TGCGCCAGCAGCCAAGGGACAGGGTCCACCTCTGGAAACACCATATATTTT. It translates to CASSQGTGSTSGNTIYF.

This sequence joins TRBV7-2 and TRBJ2-7; D possibly corresponds to TRBD2 (5 bases). CDR1 and CDR2 (germline): SGHTA, FQGNSA. With 5 bases removed from V and 7 bases from J, the gap between germline ends came to 21 bases. The CDR3 has 15 residues. The CDR3 DNA follows: TGTGCCAGCAGCCTAGTGGTCGCTGGCTCGGGAGAGCAGTACTTC. Protein product: CASSLVVAGSGEQYF. Full variable domain (remainder filled in from reference TRBV7-2 and TRBJ2-7): GAGVSQSPSNKVTEKGKDVELRCDPISGHTALYWYRQSLGQGLEFLIYFQGNSAPDKSGLPSDRFSAERTGGSVSTLTIQRTQQEDSAVYLCASSLVVAGSGEQYFGPGTRLTVT.

The chain has TRBV4-1 and TRBJ2-5; the D gene is possibly TRBD2 (5 bases). Trimming took 1 base from V and 5 from J, leaving 8 bases between them. Germline CDR1 and CDR2: MGHRA and YSYEKL. CDR3 length: 13 residues. The CDR3 nucleotides read TGCGCCAGCAGCCAAGTCACGGGGGAGACCCAGTACTTC. Amino acid sequence: CASSQVTGETQYF.

This chain links TRBV20-1 with TRBJ2-5; D is possibly TRBD1 (5 bases). Deletions cut 3 bases from V and 3 bases from J, with 5 bases between. Germline CDR1 is DFQATT and CDR2 is SNEGSKA (reference sequence). The CDR3 runs 11 residues. CDR3: CSASREETQYF. CDR3 DNA sequence: TGCAGTGCTAGCAGGGAAGAGACCCAGTACTTC.

The rearrangement joins TRBV2 to TRBJ2-7, with a tentative D call TRBD2 (5 bases). Germline loops: CDR1 SNHLY, CDR2 FYNNEI. This CDR3 is 11 amino acids long. With 0 bases removed from V and 12 bases from J, the gap between germline ends came to 9 bases. The CDR3 spells CASSEARVPYF. The CDR3 region has the DNA TGTGCCAGCAGTGAAGCGAGGGTTCCGTACTTC.

The chain couples TRBV10-2 to TRBJ2-7, with TRBD2 as a possible D gene (5 bases). The V gene's germline CDR1 is WSHSY and CDR2 SAAADI. This CDR3 is built from 12 residues. V was shortened by 4 bases and J by 7 bases, with 11 bases between the two germline ends. DNA of the CDR3: TGCGCCAGCAGTGTCCCCCCGGGGGAGCAGTACTTC. This translates into CASSVPPGEQYF.

This rearrangement joins TRBV5-6 to TRBJ1-3, with D possibly matching TRBD1 (5 bases). The CDR3 extends over 16 amino acids. Trimming left V 4 bases short and J 2 bases short, with 16 bases between. The germline gives CDR1 SGHDT, CDR2 YYEEEE. The CDR3 is CASSPYPGIPGNTIYF. CDR3 nucleotides: TGTGCCAGCAGCCCATACCCAGGGATCCCTGGAAACACCATATATTTT. The variable domain in full, completed from reference TRBV5-6 and TRBJ1-3, reads DAGVTQSPTHLIKTRGQQVTLRCSPKSGHDTVSWYQQALGQGPQFIFQYYEEEERQRGNFPDRFSGHQFPNYSSELNVNALLLGDSALYLCASSPYPGIPGNTIYFGEGSWLTVV.

The rearrangement joins TRBV5-1 to TRBJ1-1, with D maybe TRBD1 (6 bases). Germline assignment: CDR1 SGHRS and CDR2 YFSETQ. V shed 0 bases and J shed 5 bases, with 11 bases lying between them. This CDR3 contains 14 residues. The CDR3 DNA reads as TGCGCCAGCAGCTTGGCAAGTCAGGGGACTGAAGCTTTCTTT. Translated: CASSLASQGTEAFF.

V gene TRBV6-5 combines with J gene TRBJ1-2; D possibly corresponds to TRBD1 (6 bases). Germline V gene sequence: CDR1 MNHEY, CDR2 SVGAGI. CDR3 length: 14 amino acids. The ends were cut back, 6 bases at V and 2 bases at J, with 13 bases in the middle. The CDR3 here is CASRNREGNYGYTF. CDR3 DNA sequence: TGTGCCAGCAGGAACAGGGAGGGGAACTATGGCTACACCTTC.

V is TRBV6-6 and J is TRBJ2-3; 7 bases agree with TRBD1. J was trimmed by 0 bases and V by 4 bases; bases with no gene match: 7. Germline assignment: CDR1 MNHNY and CDR2 SVGAGI (reference sequence). The CDR3 has 16 residues. As DNA, the CDR3 is TGTGCCAGCAGTTCCCAGGGGGACCTTAGCACAGATACGCAGTATTTT. Protein sequence: CASSSQGDLSTDTQYF.

A word on this clone: Sequence at one end of the junction differs from germline and may be a read error. The sample holds other DNA sequences that translate to the same CDR3. The CDR3 sequence is CAWRVGGSNYGYTF. CDR3 coding DNA: TGTGCCTGGAGAGTTGGGGGGTCAAACTACGGCTACACCTTC. The chain recombines TRBV30 with TRBJ1-2, with D possibly TRBD1 on 5 matching bases. This CDR3 comprises 14 residues. Germline lookup yields CDR1 GTSNPN and CDR2 SVGIG (reference sequence).

This chain links TRBV5-4 with TRBJ1-6; 7 nucleotides line up with TRBD1. The CDR3 sequence is 15 residues long. Germline CDR1 is SGHNT and CDR2 is YYREEE (reference sequence). V dropped 6 bases and J dropped 6; count of bases not matched to a gene: 9. CDR3 DNA: TGTGCCAGCACCCCTGACAGGGTCCGTAATTCACCCCTCCACTTT. This gives the protein CASTPDRVRNSPLHF. Supplemented by reference TRBV5-4 and TRBJ1-6, the full variable domain reads ETGVTQSPTHLIKTRGQQVTLRCSSQSGHNTVSWYQQALGQGPQFIFQYYREEENGRGNFPPRFSGLQFPNYSSELNVNALELDDSALYLCASTPDRVRNSPLHFGNGTRLTVT.

The chain links TRBV28 to TRBJ1-1; TRBD1 matches at 8 bases. V gave up 7 bases and J gave up 3 bases; unmatched junction bases: 4. The CDR3 runs 13 residues. Germline V CDR1 and CDR2: MDHEN, SYDVKM. CDR3 coding DNA: TGTGCCAGCATACGACAGGGGTACACTGAAGCTTTCTTT. Translating gives CASIRQGYTEAFF.

This clone was counted only a few times. The rearrangement links TRBV14 to TRBJ2-2; 10 nucleotides match TRBD2. V dropped 4 bases and J dropped 3; count of bases not matched to a gene: 8. In germline, CDR1 is SGHDN, CDR2 FVKESK. The CDR3 sequence is 17 residues long. The CDR3 DNA reads as TGTGCCAGCAGCCGCCCTGGGCTAGCGGGGGACACCGGGGAGCTGTTTTTT. Translation gives CASSRPGLAGDTGELFF.

The chain joins TRBV7-8 to TRBJ1-6; D gene ambiguous. The germline CDR1 and CDR2 sequences are SGHVS and FQNEAQ. V lost 3 bases and J lost 6, with 12 bases in between. The CDR3 covers 15 residues. The CDR3 bases are TGTGCCAGCAGCTTTGAGGGATCGAGTAATTCACCCCTCCACTTT. Translating it yields CASSFEGSSNSPLHF.

The chain links TRBV5-4 to TRBJ1-1; maybe TRBD1 (5 bases). Germline CDR1 and CDR2: SGHNT and YYREEE (reference sequence). The germline V and J ends were trimmed by 1 base and 1 base, with 8 bases remaining between them. This CDR3 has 14 amino acids. This CDR3 is CASSLWGGNTEAFF. The DNA for the CDR3 is TGTGCCAGCAGCTTGTGGGGGGGGAACACTGAAGCTTTCTTT.

The rearrangement links TRBV5-1 to TRBJ1-6; 7 nucleotides line up with TRBD1. There are 16 residues in the CDR3. Germline lookup yields CDR1 SGHRS and CDR2 YFSETQ. Trimming cost V 0 bases and J 6 bases; bases outside gene matches: 6. The CDR3 protein is CASSLGRTGGNSPLHF. CDR3 DNA: TGCGCCAGCAGCTTGGGGCGGACAGGAGGTAATTCACCCCTCCACTTT.

This clone occurred once. The J gene is TRBJ1-6, the V gene TRBV19, with 10 bases fitting TRBD1. Germline trimming cut 9 bases from V and 7 bases from J; bases unmatched to any gene: 6. CDR1 and CDR2 (germline): LNHDA, SQIVND (reference sequence). The CDR3 extends over 14 amino acids. CDR3 coding DNA: TGTGCCAGCAGGGACAGGGGAGGAAATTCACCCCTCCACTTT. Protein: CASRDRGGNSPLHF.

This chain uses TRBV5-6 with TRBJ2-1; 7 nucleotides line up with TRBD1. Germline assignment: CDR1 SGHDT and CDR2 YYEEEE. With 5 bases clipped from V and 10 bases from J, the junction kept 12 bases outside the gene matches. This CDR3 has 14 amino acids. As DNA, the CDR3 is TGTGCCAGCAGTCTTGGACAGGCAGGAAAGGAGCAGTTCTTC. Protein: CASSLGQAGKEQFF.

This clone was counted ten times or more. The DNA for the CDR3 is TGTGCCATCAGTGAGTCGGAGACAGGTTTCTATGGCTACACCTTC. This sequence encodes CAISESETGFYGYTF. V gene TRBV10-3 combines with J gene TRBJ1-2, with D possibly matching TRBD1 (6 bases). CDR3 size: 15 residues. The germline V gene encodes CDR1 ENHRY and CDR2 SYGVKD. The V and J ends lost 0 bases and 4 bases respectively, with 12 bases between them.

This clone has more than one count but fewer than ten. V gene TRBV4-3 combines with J gene TRBJ1-3; D call uncertain. V lost 3 bases to trimming and J lost 4 bases, with 7 bases between them. Germline V lookup: CDR1 LGHNA, CDR2 YSLEER. The length of the CDR3 is 13 residues. This chain's CDR3 is CASSQVLGNTIYF. In DNA form, the CDR3 reads TGCGCCAGCAGCCAGGTACTCGGAAACACCATATATTTT.

This rearrangement joins TRBV10-3 to TRBJ1-1, with TRBD1 as a possible D gene (5 bases). Trimming shortened V by 7 bases and J by 1 base, and 7 bases separated the two germline ends. Germline values: CDR1 ENHRY, CDR2 SYGVKD. The CDR3 spans 12 residues. CDR3 nucleotide sequence: TGTGCCATCAAGGACACGAACACTGAAGCTTTCTTT. Its protein product is CAIKDTNTEAFF.

V usage is TRBV18 and J usage is TRBJ1-3, with D uncertain. With 6 bases removed from V and 1 base from J, the gap between germline ends came to 13 bases. This CDR3 comprises 15 residues. Germline V gives CDR1 KGHSH, CDR2 LQKENI. The CDR3 sequence: CASSKSGTSGNTIYF. CDR3 nucleotide sequence: TGTGCCAGCTCGAAGTCAGGAACTTCTGGAAACACCATATATTTT.

The gene calls are TRBV6-1 and TRBJ1-5; tentative D call: TRBD1 (6 bases). The ends were cut back, 3 bases at V and 7 bases at J, with 13 bases in the middle. The germline gives CDR1 MNHNS, CDR2 SASEGT. CDR3 length: 14 residues. The CDR3 DNA reads TGTGCCAGCAGTGAGCTAGACCAGGGGCAGCCCCAGCATTTT. Amino acids: CASSELDQGQPQHF.

The rearrangement uses TRBV28 and TRBJ2-1; TRBD1 matches at 8 bases. CDR3 length: 16 amino acids. The V and J ends lost 5 bases and 6 bases, in that order; junction bases with no gene match: 12. Germline V gene lookup returns CDR1 MDHEN and CDR2 SYDVKM. CDR3 bases: TGTGCCAGCAGTCCCCGACAGGGGAGGAGCGGCAATGAGCAGTTCTTC. As protein: CASSPRQGRSGNEQFF.

The rearrangement uses TRBV30 and TRBJ2-5, with 8 positions matching TRBD1. CDR3 length equals 13 residues. Losses at the gene ends were 3 bases for V and 5 bases for J; bases not matched to a gene: 5. Looked up from germline, CDR1 is GTSNPN and CDR2 is SVGIG (reference sequence). CDR3 protein: CAWRDRGRETQYF. Here the CDR3 DNA reads TGTGCCTGGAGAGACAGGGGCCGGGAGACCCAGTACTTC.

CDR3 in amino acids: CASSLGTGGPEAFF. The CDR3, as DNA: TGTGCCAGCAGTCTCGGGACAGGGGGTCCTGAAGCTTTCTTT. The chain has TRBV6-5 and TRBJ1-1; 11 nucleotides agree with TRBD1. The CDR3 contains 14 residues. V lost 5 bases and J lost 6; bases outside the gene matches: 5. Germline CDR1 reads MNHEY; CDR2 reads SVGAGI.

This chain links TRBV11-2 with TRBJ2-1, with a possible D match to TRBD2 (6 bases). Trimming removed 3 bases at V and 4 bases at J, with 13 bases between. Germline assignment: CDR1 SGHAT and CDR2 FQNNGV. The CDR3 is made up of 15 amino acids. The CDR3 region has the DNA TGTGCCAGCAGCTTTCCCGGGGGAACGTACAATGAGCAGTTCTTC. This sequence encodes CASSFPGGTYNEQFF. Drawing the rest from reference TRBV11-2 and TRBJ2-1, the complete variable domain is EAGVAQSPRYKIIEKRQSVAFWCNPISGHATLYWYQQILGQGPKLLIQFQNNGVVDDSQLPKDRFSAERLKGVDSTLKIQPAKLEDSAVYLCASSFPGGTYNEQFFGPGTRLTVL.